The next 20 T cell receptor beta chains were all read from a single sample in a study of chronic HIV infection and antiretroviral therapy. TCRdb reprocessed the 5' RACE reads with MiXCR, giving one entry per CDR3 protein. The sample holds more than 40,000 distinct CDR3 sequences, about a fifth seen once. Specimen: peripheral blood. All receptors come from an adult who had HIV and had not received antiretroviral therapy, or was an uninfected healthy control (not recorded which).

In this sample, this clonotype turned up a few times. The chain combines TRBV29-1 with TRBJ2-3; D is unresolved. CDR1 is SQVTM and CDR2 is ANQGSEA in the germline V gene. This CDR3 has 12 residues. The germline V and J ends were trimmed by 8 bases and 7 bases, with 16 bases remaining between them. DNA of the CDR3: TGCAGCCTCCGGGCCCCAGCAAATACGCAGTATTTT. Translating it yields CSLRAPANTQYF.

The gene calls are TRBV20-1 and TRBJ1-1; TRBD1 agrees at 9 bases. This CDR3 comprises 11 residues. V was pared by 3 bases and J by 10 bases, with 3 bases of the junction left unmatched. Germline V gene sequence: CDR1 DFQATT, CDR2 SNEGSKA (reference sequence). Here the CDR3 DNA reads TGCAGTGCTAGTCGGACAGGGGCAGCTTTCTTT. This sequence encodes CSASRTGAAFF.

The chain is built from TRBV4-1 and TRBJ1-2; D is undetermined. V lost 1 base and J lost 7, with 13 bases in between. CDR3 size: 14 residues. Germline CDR1 is MGHRA and CDR2 is YSYEKL. CDR3 region: CASSQGSGMGGYTF. In DNA, the CDR3 is TGCGCCAGCAGCCAAGGGTCGGGAATGGGTGGCTACACCTTC.

In its sample, this clonotype was seen a few times. CDR3 sequence (DNA): TGTGCCGCCGGCCCTCACGGAGGCCGCTCCTACGAGCAGTACTTC. Protein sequence: CAAGPHGGRSYEQYF. The rearrangement joins TRBV10-3 to TRBJ2-7; tentative D call: TRBD2 (5 bases). The CDR3 spans 15 residues. The germline CDR1 and CDR2 sequences are ENHRY and SYGVKD. V was shortened by 11 bases and J by 0 bases, with 20 bases between the two germline ends.

The chain is built from TRBV20-1 and TRBJ1-1; D is uncertain. CDR1 is DFQATT and CDR2 is SNEGSKA in the germline V gene (reference sequence). The CDR3 is made up of 13 amino acids. V gave up 5 bases and J gave up 0 bases, with 10 bases separating them. In DNA form, the CDR3 reads TGCAGTGCTCCGGACCCCCTGAACACTGAAGCTTTCTTT. Its translation is CSAPDPLNTEAFF.

The chain carries TRBV11-2 and TRBJ1-1, with D possibly being TRBD1 (5 bases). CDR3 length: 14 amino acids. V was pared by 1 base and J by 3 bases, with 9 bases between. Germline V CDR1 and CDR2: SGHAT, FQNNGV. The CDR3 sequence: CASSLGLRDTEAFF. For the CDR3, the DNA is TGTGCCAGCAGCTTAGGGCTCAGGGACACTGAAGCTTTCTTT.

This clonotype was counted only a few times. This chain uses TRBV29-1 with TRBJ2-7; TRBD2 matches 7 bases. Trimming removed 5 bases from V and 3 bases from J; junction bases left unmatched: 10. Germline V gene data show CDR1 as SQVTM and CDR2 as ANQGSEA. There are 14 residues in the CDR3. CDR3 sequence: CSVCERGSVYEQYF. The DNA of the CDR3 is TGCAGCGTTTGTGAGCGGGGTTCCGTCTACGAGCAGTACTTC.

This clonotype appeared a few times. V usage is TRBV28 and J usage is TRBJ2-3, with D tentatively TRBD2 (6 bases). V dropped 7 bases and J dropped 0 bases, with 14 bases sitting between them. CDR1 is MDHEN and CDR2 is SYDVKM in the germline V gene. This CDR3 comprises 15 residues. CDR3 loop: CASTRFGSSTDTQYF. The CDR3 region has the DNA TGTGCCAGCACCCGTTTCGGGAGTAGCACAGATACGCAGTATTTT.

This chain links TRBV28 with TRBJ2-1; D tentatively fits TRBD1 or TRBD2 (5 bases each). This CDR3 has 16 residues. V lost 3 bases, J lost 1 base, and 13 bases lay in between. From germline, CDR1 is MDHEN and CDR2 SYDVKM. The CDR3 coding sequence is TGTGCCAGCAGTTTCCGCTTGGGGGTTTCCTACAATGAGCAGTTCTTC. Its translation is CASSFRLGVSYNEQFF.

The sample holds a few counts of this clonotype. This chain joins TRBV6-6 and TRBJ2-2; 11 bases line up with TRBD2. V lost 5 bases and J lost 1; bases outside the gene matches: 3. The CDR3 extends over 16 amino acids. Germline V gene data show CDR1 as MNHNY and CDR2 as SVGAGI (reference sequence). CDR3 in amino acids: CASSPLAGGNTGELFF. The DNA of the CDR3 is TGTGCCAGCAGTCCGCTAGCGGGAGGGAACACCGGGGAGCTGTTTTTT.

The chain has TRBV28 and TRBJ1-5; D is unclear. The V gene's germline CDR1 is MDHEN and CDR2 SYDVKM. The CDR3 is made up of 11 amino acids. V was pared by 6 bases and J by 8 bases, with 8 bases between. CDR3 in DNA: TGTGCCAGCAGGGCCCGAGAGCCCCAGCATTTT. Protein sequence: CASRAREPQHF.

This clonotype came up a few times. The chain employs TRBV2 and TRBJ2-7; 10 positions agree with TRBD1. With V trimmed by 7 bases and J by 6 bases, 12 bases remained unmatched. The CDR3 is 15 amino acids. Germline CDR1 and CDR2: SNHLY and FYNNEI. In DNA form, the CDR3 reads TGTGCCAGCACCTCCCCCGGGACAGGGGAGGGCGAGCAGTACTTC. Translating gives CASTSPGTGEGEQYF.

CDR3 nucleotides: TGTGCCAGCAGTTTCCAGTCCAGCACGGGATACTATGGCTACACCTTC. Its translation: CASSFQSSTGYYGYTF. The chain has TRBV27 and TRBJ1-2, with no clear D. In germline, CDR1 is MNHEY, CDR2 SMNVEV (reference sequence). Trimming removed 3 bases at V and 3 bases at J, with 17 bases between. The CDR3 runs to 16 residues.

The chain has TRBV18 and TRBJ2-3; D is unclear. CDR1 and CDR2 (germline): KGHSH, LQKENI. V was shortened by 2 bases and J by 4 bases, with 13 bases between the two germline ends. The CDR3 covers 15 residues. In DNA, the CDR3 is TGTGCCAGCTCACCAAACATAAGGGTGGCAGATACGCAGTATTTT. Its protein product is CASSPNIRVADTQYF.

This clonotype was detected a few times. V gene TRBV7-3 combines with J gene TRBJ2-5, with D perhaps matching TRBD2 (7 bases). CDR1 SGHTA and CDR2 FQGTGA come from the germline V gene. This CDR3 is built from 14 residues. V lost 0 bases and J 6 bases, leaving 11 bases between the germline ends. The CDR3 reads CASSLTGGEKTQYF. The CDR3 DNA reads TGTGCCAGCAGCTTAACAGGGGGGGAGAAGACCCAGTACTTC. The variable domain in full, completed from reference TRBV7-3 and TRBJ2-5, reads GAGVSQTPSNKVTEKGKYVELRCDPISGHTALYWYRQSLGQGPEFLIYFQGTGAADDSGLPNDRFFAVRPEGSVSTLKIQRTERGDSAVYLCASSLTGGEKTQYFGPGTRLLVL.

This clonotype has only a few counts. The chain couples TRBV5-4 to TRBJ2-7; TRBD2 matches at 8 bases. V lost 0 bases and J lost 2; bases outside the gene matches: 7. The CDR3 has 16 residues. Germline V gives CDR1 SGHNT, CDR2 YYREEE (reference sequence). The CDR3 region is CASSLAGAGVPYEQYF. CDR3 sequence (DNA): TGTGCCAGCAGCTTGGCCGGAGCGGGAGTCCCCTACGAGCAGTACTTC.

This clonotype was detected a few times. The chain carries TRBV2 and TRBJ2-1, with a weak D call TRBD1 (6 bases). The CDR3 covers 11 residues. Germline CDR1 reads SNHLY; CDR2 reads FYNNEI. V was shortened by 2 bases and J by 14 bases, with 10 bases between the two germline ends. This chain's CDR3 is CASSESRTEFF. The CDR3 bases are TGTGCCAGCAGTGAATCCAGGACAGAGTTCTTC.

This clonotype was counted at least ten times. V gene TRBV4-1 combines with J gene TRBJ1-6; no reliable D call. Germline V gives CDR1 MGHRA, CDR2 YSYEKL. The CDR3 length is 12 residues. V was clipped by 3 bases and J by 6 bases, with 3 bases between them. The chain's CDR3 is CASSQRNSPLHF. For the CDR3, the DNA is TGCGCCAGCAGCCAGCGTAATTCACCCCTCCACTTT.

The genes are TRBV28 and TRBJ2-5, with D perhaps TRBD1 or TRBD2 (6 bases each). CDR1 is MDHEN and CDR2 is SYDVKM in the germline V gene. The V gene lost 4 bases and the J gene lost 3 bases, with 18 bases spanning the gap. The CDR3 runs to 16 residues. CDR3 DNA: TGTGCCAGCAGTTCGTGGTTGGCAGGGGAGGAAGAGACCCAGTACTTC. Translating it yields CASSSWLAGEEETQYF.

This clonotype turned up a few times. The chain recombines TRBV28 with TRBJ2-7, with 12 bases aligning to TRBD2. J was trimmed by 4 bases and V by 6 bases; bases with no gene match: 4. Per germline, CDR1 MDHEN and CDR2 SYDVKM. This CDR3 comprises 14 residues. The CDR3 DNA sequence: TGTGCCAGCAGCCCGGGACTAGCGGGTTACGAGCAGTACTTC. This codes for CASSPGLAGYEQYF.